This TCR beta chain was obtained from a study of human T cells and chemical hapten exposure. Study at large: Small differences in pooled library volume mainly drove the variation in TCR yields per sample.

TCRdb re-called the RACE reads with MiXCR, one entry per CDR3 protein. The profile shows tens of thousands of distinct CDR3 sequences, about 11% of them singletons. Time point here: patch test 2, 6 weeks after DPC sensitization. Treatment in this sample: therapeutic diphenylcyclopropenone sensitization with weekly scalp DPC. Study outcomes and limitations: TCRs whose frequency exceeded 1 in 1000 remained the same following DPC sensitization. Patch test scores rose with PT1 expanded TCR counts, a positive correlation.

Note on this clonotype: Its target is unknown.

Sequenced material: whole blood, taken in connection with sensitization to the hapten diphenylcyclopropenone (DPC). The clonotype originates from a man in his forties or fifties with alopecia areata. Some clones in this sample may be carry-over from other donors' samples.

The CDR3 reads CASSEALGGRGSNQPQHF. CDR3 sequence (DNA): TGTGCCAGCAGTGAAGCGCTCGGGGGCAGGGGCTCCAATCAGCCCCAGCATTTT. The chain carries TRBV6-1 and TRBJ1-5; tentative D call: TRBD1 (6 bases). The CDR3 length is 18 residues. The V gene lost 0 bases and the J gene lost 3 bases, with 18 bases spanning the gap. Germline CDR1 is MNHNS and CDR2 is SASEGT.